This TCR beta chain was recovered during a study of blood T cell repertoires in COVID-19. Germline V CDR1 and CDR2: SGHRS, YFSETQ. Trimming shortened V by 2 bases and J by 1 base, and 13 bases separated the two germline ends. This CDR3 region has 16 residues. The data were produced by immunoSEQ multiplex PCR, yet TCRdb's version contains in-frame clones alone and is incomplete. Of a few hundred thousand clones listed, about 87% were seen once; the top ten hold approximately 1.3%. This chain connects TRBV5-1 to TRBJ2-1; TRBD1 might be the D (6 bases). Sequenced material: PBMCs or T cells enriched from blood (not recorded which). The source is a man aged 30-40 years who had recovered from COVID-19. CDR3 loop: CASSLGTQLSYNEQFF. The CDR3 region has the DNA TGCGCCAGCAGCTTAGGGACACAACTTTCCTACAATGAGCAGTTCTTC.